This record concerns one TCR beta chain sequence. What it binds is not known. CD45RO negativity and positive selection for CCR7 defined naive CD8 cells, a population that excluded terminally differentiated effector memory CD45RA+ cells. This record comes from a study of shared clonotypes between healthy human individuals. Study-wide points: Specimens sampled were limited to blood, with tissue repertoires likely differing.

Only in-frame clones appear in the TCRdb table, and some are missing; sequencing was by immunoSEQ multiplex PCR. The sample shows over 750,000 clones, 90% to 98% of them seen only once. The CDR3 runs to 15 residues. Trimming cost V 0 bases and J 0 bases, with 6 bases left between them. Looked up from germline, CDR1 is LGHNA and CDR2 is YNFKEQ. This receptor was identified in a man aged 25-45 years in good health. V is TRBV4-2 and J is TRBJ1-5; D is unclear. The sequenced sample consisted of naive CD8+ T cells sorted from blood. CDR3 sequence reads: CASSQESYSNQPQHF. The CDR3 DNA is TGTGCCAGCAGCCAAGAGAGCTATAGCAATCAGCCCCAGCATTTT.